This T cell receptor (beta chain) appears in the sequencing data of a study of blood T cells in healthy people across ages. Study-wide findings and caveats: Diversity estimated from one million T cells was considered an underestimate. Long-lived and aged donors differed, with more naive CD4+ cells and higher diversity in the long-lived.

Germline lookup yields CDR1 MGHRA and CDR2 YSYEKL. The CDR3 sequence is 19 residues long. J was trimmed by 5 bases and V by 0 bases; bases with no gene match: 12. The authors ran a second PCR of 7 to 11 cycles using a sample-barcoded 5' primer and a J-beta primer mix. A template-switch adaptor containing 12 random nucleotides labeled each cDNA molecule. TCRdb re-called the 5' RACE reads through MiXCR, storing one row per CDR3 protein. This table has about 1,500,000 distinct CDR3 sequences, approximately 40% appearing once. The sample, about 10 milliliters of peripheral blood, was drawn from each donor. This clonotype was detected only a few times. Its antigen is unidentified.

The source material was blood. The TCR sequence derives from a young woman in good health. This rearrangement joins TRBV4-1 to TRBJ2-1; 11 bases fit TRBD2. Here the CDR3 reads CASSQEGRVAGGRDNEQFF. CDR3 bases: TGCGCCAGCAGCCAAGAGGGTCGGGTAGCGGGAGGGCGAGACAATGAGCAGTTCTTC.